A single sample gave rise to the 7 T cell receptor beta chains below, sequenced in a study of brain T cells in children with intractable seizures. This table comes from immunoSEQ multiplex PCR, and its TCRdb copy is limited to in-frame clones, with some not included. The data show 110,000 or so clones, 94% seen once. Here the sequenced sample was peripheral blood, taken at surgery. The receptors were sampled from a boy younger than two with hemimegalencephaly and intractable seizures.

This clone has only one observation. The chain employs TRBV7-2 and TRBJ2-7; D is undetermined. The CDR3 covers 14 residues. CDR1 SGHTA and CDR2 FQGNSA come from the germline V gene. V lost 1 base and J 3 bases, leaving 10 bases between the germline ends. CDR3 nucleotide sequence: TGTGCCAGCAGCTTAGTCGGTAGCTTCTACGAGCAGTACTTC. Translated, it gives CASSLVGSFYEQYF. Full variable domain (remainder filled in from reference TRBV7-2 and TRBJ2-7): GAGVSQSPSNKVTEKGKDVELRCDPISGHTALYWYRQSLGQGLEFLIYFQGNSAPDKSGLPSDRFSAERTGGSVSTLTIQRTQQEDSAVYLCASSLVGSFYEQYFGPGTRLTVT.

The V gene is TRBV4-1, the J gene TRBJ2-5; 10 bases agree with TRBD1. The CDR3 sequence is 14 residues long. Losses at the gene ends were 5 bases for V and 3 bases for J; bases not matched to a gene: 3. The V gene's germline CDR1 is MGHRA and CDR2 YSYEKL. CDR3: CASSGGQGEETQYF. In DNA form, the CDR3 reads TGCGCCAGCAGCGGTGGACAGGGGGAAGAGACCCAGTACTTC.

The rearrangement uses TRBV2 and TRBJ2-7; 9 bases match TRBD1. The CDR3 is 12 amino acids. The V gene's germline CDR1 is SNHLY and CDR2 FYNNEI. After removal of 6 bases from V and 8 bases from J, the junction contained 5 bases not matched to a gene. The CDR3, as DNA: TGTGCCAGCAGCGCGACAGGGGGGAAGCAGTACTTC. Its translation: CASSATGGKQYF.

The chain joins TRBV14 to TRBJ2-3; TRBD2 agrees at 13 bases. With 1 base clipped from V and 5 bases from J, the junction kept 9 bases outside the gene matches. The CDR3 has 18 residues. Germline V gene sequence: CDR1 SGHDN, CDR2 FVKESK. The CDR3 nucleotides read TGTGCCAGCAGCCAAGTTTCGGTCGGACTAGCGGGAGAAGATACGCAGTATTTT. Encoded protein: CASSQVSVGLAGEDTQYF.

The CDR3 DNA reads TGTGCCATCACCACATACGACAGGGGAGGCTACACCTTC. It specifies CAITTYDRGGYTF. The rearrangement links TRBV10-3 to TRBJ1-2, with TRBD1 matching 8 bases. CDR1 and CDR2 (germline): ENHRY, SYGVKD. This CDR3 is built from 13 residues. V lost 7 bases to trimming and J lost 8 bases; unmatched junction nucleotides: 9.

The chain couples TRBV15 to TRBJ1-4, with D maybe TRBD1 (5 bases). The V gene lost 3 bases and the J gene lost 8 bases, with 16 bases spanning the gap. CDR1 and CDR2 (germline): LNHNV, YYDKDF (reference sequence). The CDR3 is made up of 15 amino acids. The CDR3 reads CATSRAWGDGEKLFF. CDR3 nucleotide sequence: TGTGCCACCAGCAGGGCGTGGGGGGATGGAGAAAAACTGTTTTTT.

The V gene is TRBV5-6, the J gene TRBJ2-6; the match to TRBD1 covers 7 bases. The germline V gene encodes CDR1 SGHDT and CDR2 YYEEEE. This CDR3 has 16 amino acids. J lost 4 bases, V lost 4 bases, and 8 bases had no gene match. CDR3 sequence: CASSLRQGSGANVLTF. CDR3 nucleotides: TGTGCCAGCAGCCTCCGACAGGGATCGGGGGCCAACGTCCTGACTTTC.